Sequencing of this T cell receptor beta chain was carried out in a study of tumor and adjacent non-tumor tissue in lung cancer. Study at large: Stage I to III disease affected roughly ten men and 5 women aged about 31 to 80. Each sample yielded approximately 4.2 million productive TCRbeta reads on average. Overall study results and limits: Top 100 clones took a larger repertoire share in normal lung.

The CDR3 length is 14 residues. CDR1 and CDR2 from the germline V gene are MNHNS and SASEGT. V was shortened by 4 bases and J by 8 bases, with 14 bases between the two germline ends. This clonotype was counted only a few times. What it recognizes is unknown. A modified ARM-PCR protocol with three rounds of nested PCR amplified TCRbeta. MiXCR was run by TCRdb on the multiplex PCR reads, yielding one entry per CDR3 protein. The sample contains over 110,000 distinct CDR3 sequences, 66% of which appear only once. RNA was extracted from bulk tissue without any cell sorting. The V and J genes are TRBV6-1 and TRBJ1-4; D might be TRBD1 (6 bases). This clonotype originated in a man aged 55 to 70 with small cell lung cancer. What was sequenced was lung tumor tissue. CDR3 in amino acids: CASSVQGPDEKLFF. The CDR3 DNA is TGTGCCAGCAGTGTACAGGGCCCCGACGAAAAACTGTTTTTT.